The clone carrying this T cell receptor (beta chain) came up once. Measured with immunoSEQ multiplex PCR; TCRdb has only the in-frame clones, and not every one. In the table there are some 120,000 clones, roughly 89% of which are singletons. The source of the sample is a study of control samples from healthy donors and cancer patients. Germline CDR1 LNHDA, CDR2 SQIVND (reference sequence). Trimming took 5 bases from V and 5 from J, leaving 7 bases between them. CDR3 length: 11 amino acids. The source is a man aged 25 to 40 in good health. Sequencing was done on a sample of blood. V and J are TRBV19 and TRBJ2-7; the D is unclear. The CDR3 DNA is TGTGCCAGTAGTCAAGGGAACGAGCAGTACTTC. Its protein is CASSQGNEQYF.